This TCR beta chain was obtained from a study of blood T cell repertoires in COVID-19. Study-level information: Specimens from acute and convalescent COVID-19 originated in the United States, Italy and Spain. The analysed material was cDNA or gDNA that came from T cells, B-cell-depleted T cells, or PBMCs.

Original data processing: How many nucleated cells were present was estimated from reference gene primer amplification. Only in-frame clones appear in the TCRdb table, and some are missing; sequencing was by immunoSEQ multiplex PCR. That table furnishes V, J and clone size, whereas the DNA furnished D and trimming. Of 110,000 to 150,000 clones in the sample, 75% to 85% were seen once. The germline gives CDR1 SNHLY, CDR2 FYNNEI. Trimming shortened V by 1 base and J by 11 bases, and 12 bases separated the two germline ends. This CDR3 has 13 residues. This clonotype was sampled from a woman aged 45-65 years with acute or convalescent COVID-19. The rearrangement uses TRBV2 and TRBJ1-5; D ambiguous. Sample: peripheral blood. The CDR3 sequence: CASSEELVGSQHF. The CDR3 coding sequence is TGTGCCAGCAGTGAAGAGTTGGTTGGCTCCCAGCATTTT.